These 32 T cell receptor beta chains were sequenced from one sample in a study of long-term antiretroviral therapy in people with HIV. Researchers report immunoSEQ v3.0 was run at survey level. This table comes from immunoSEQ multiplex PCR, and its TCRdb copy is limited to in-frame clones, with some not included. The sample holds around 22,000 clones, more than 65% seen once. Sequencing used unsorted PBMCs, obtained 0.1 years before starting antiretroviral therapy. The receptor source for this set is a man aged 18 to 30 with HIV.

This chain connects TRBV21-1 to TRBJ2-7. TRBV21-1 is labeled a pseudogene. CDR3 size: 14 residues. In nucleotides, the CDR3 is TGTGCCAGCAGCAAAGAGGGCAAACCCTACGAGCAGTACTTC. Its protein product is CASSKEGKPYEQYF.

The chain joins TRBV11-2 to TRBJ2-1; 11 nucleotides agree with TRBD2. Unmatched junction bases numbered 8, after V lost 4 bases and J lost 6 bases. This CDR3 has 16 amino acids. Germline lookup yields CDR1 SGHAT and CDR2 FQNNGV. CDR3 nucleotides: TGTGCCAGCAGCTCCCCGGTAGCGGGAGGGTCCAATGAGCAGTTCTTC. It translates to CASSSPVAGGSNEQFF.

The genes are TRBV19 and TRBJ1-2; 7 bases agree with TRBD1. CDR3 length: 15 amino acids. CDR1 and CDR2 from the germline V gene are LNHDA and SQIVND (reference sequence). Unmatched junction bases numbered 6, after V lost 0 bases and J lost 5 bases. The CDR3 DNA sequence: TGTGCCAGTAGTATAGAACAGACAGGGTCGTATGGCTACACCTTC. Amino acids: CASSIEQTGSYGYTF.

The gene calls are TRBV27 and TRBJ2-7; D call uncertain. The CDR3 consists of 12 residues. V was shortened by 4 bases and J by 4 bases, with 8 bases between the two germline ends. Germline V gives CDR1 MNHEY, CDR2 SMNVEV (reference sequence). Here the CDR3 DNA reads TGTGCCAGCAGTTACGTTGGTTACGAGCAGTACTTC. Encoded protein: CASSYVGYEQYF.

The chain employs TRBV5-1 and TRBJ1-1; unclear D gene. Between the trimmed V and J ends, which lost 6 bases and 1 base, there was a span of 13 bases. Germline CDR1 is SGHRS and CDR2 is YFSETQ. The CDR3 is 14 amino acids. The DNA of the CDR3 is TGCGCCAGCACCCAGGCGGCGGAGAACACTGAAGCTTTCTTT. It specifies CASTQAAENTEAFF.

A few counts support this clone. The V gene is TRBV27, the J gene TRBJ1-2, with D tentatively TRBD1 (6 bases). Trimming shortened V by 6 bases and J by 3 bases, and 11 bases separated the two germline ends. Germline V gives CDR1 MNHEY, CDR2 SMNVEV (reference sequence). The CDR3 extends over 13 amino acids. The CDR3 DNA sequence: TGTGCCAGCAGGGGGCAGGGGTACTATGGCTACACCTTC. It is translated as CASRGQGYYGYTF.

This clone has a single count. This chain uses TRBV19 with TRBJ2-7, with D perhaps matching TRBD2 (6 bases). Deletions cut 7 bases from V and 0 bases from J, with 16 bases between. Germline CDR1 is LNHDA and CDR2 is SQIVND (reference sequence). The CDR3 has 15 residues. For the CDR3, the DNA is TGTGCCAGTACCGTGGCTGGGGACTTCTCCTACGAGCAGTACTTC. Protein product: CASTVAGDFSYEQYF.

The chain uses TRBV29-1 and TRBJ2-2; 8 bases line up with TRBD2. V shed 7 bases and J 5 bases; nucleotides not matched to a gene: 6. CDR1 and CDR2 (germline): SQVTM, ANQGSEA. The CDR3 spans 13 residues. The CDR3 region has the DNA TGCAGCGCTGCGGGGGGAGGAACCGGGGAGCTGTTTTTT. This codes for CSAAGGGTGELFF.

The chain employs TRBV27 and TRBJ2-7; D is unclear. Germline V gives CDR1 MNHEY, CDR2 SMNVEV (reference sequence). The V and J ends lost 8 bases and 3 bases respectively, with 14 bases between them. This CDR3 is 13 amino acids long. The CDR3 region is CASRPGPHYEQYF. CDR3 DNA sequence: TGTGCCAGCCGCCCCGGCCCCCACTACGAGCAGTACTTC.

The chain has TRBV4-1 and TRBJ2-5; maybe TRBD2 (7 bases). The CDR3 is 13 residues long. Germline lookup yields CDR1 MGHRA and CDR2 YSYEKL. V lost 4 bases and J lost 5, with 11 bases in between. This CDR3 reads CASSRTRGETQYF. The CDR3 DNA reads TGCGCCAGCAGCCGGACTAGGGGGGAGACCCAGTACTTC.

V is TRBV4-1 and J is TRBJ1-1; D is ambiguous. The germline CDR1 and CDR2 sequences are MGHRA and YSYEKL. CDR3 length equals 16 residues. The V and J ends lost 0 bases and 0 bases respectively, with 11 bases between them. Here the CDR3 DNA reads TGCGCCAGCAGCCAAGATTGGGATCCTATGAACACTGAAGCTTTCTTT. This encodes CASSQDWDPMNTEAFF.

J is TRBJ2-2 and V is TRBV9, with D perhaps matching TRBD2 (6 bases). This CDR3 is built from 16 residues. V was cut by 4 bases and J by 3 bases, with 16 bases left in between. Germline V gene sequence: CDR1 SGDLS, CDR2 YYNGEE. CDR3 residues: CASSFHREIHTGELFF. The CDR3 DNA sequence: TGTGCCAGCAGCTTTCATCGGGAGATTCACACCGGGGAGCTGTTTTTT.

V usage is TRBV7-2 and J usage is TRBJ2-7; the D gene is possibly TRBD1 (5 bases). Germline V gives CDR1 SGHTA, CDR2 FQGNSA. This CDR3 spans 14 amino acids. Trimming removed 0 bases from V and 3 bases from J, with 9 bases in between. CDR3 amino acids: CASSLAGQGYEQYF. The DNA of the CDR3 is TGTGCCAGCAGCTTAGCGGGGCAGGGCTACGAGCAGTACTTC.

This chain joins TRBV7-8 and TRBJ1-5; TRBD1 aligns across 12 bases. The CDR3 totals 15 residues. V lost 6 bases and J lost 5; bases outside the gene matches: 5. Germline CDR1 reads SGHVS; CDR2 reads FQNEAQ. CDR3: CASRQGTGGYQPQHF. CDR3 nucleotide sequence: TGTGCCAGCAGGCAAGGGACAGGGGGCTATCAGCCCCAGCATTTT.

This chain uses TRBV6-6 with TRBJ2-1; 8 nucleotides align to TRBD1. V lost 3 bases, J lost 7 bases, and 11 bases stayed unmatched. The CDR3 totals 16 residues. Germline values: CDR1 MNHNY, CDR2 SVGAGI (reference sequence). This CDR3 is CASSYPGGPFENEQFF. The CDR3 bases are TGTGCCAGCAGTTATCCAGGGGGCCCTTTTGAGAATGAGCAGTTCTTC.

The CDR3 reads CASSLGTNYGYTF. Written as DNA, the CDR3 is TGTGCCAGCAGCTTGGGTACTAACTATGGCTACACCTTC. V usage is TRBV5-4 and J usage is TRBJ1-2, with no clear D. The V end was cut by 0 bases, the J end by 0 bases, with 3 bases between. Germline lookup yields CDR1 SGHNT and CDR2 YYREEE (reference sequence). This CDR3 comprises 13 residues.

The rearrangement joins TRBV6-1 to TRBJ1-4, with D perhaps TRBD1 (5 bases). Trimming left V 0 bases short and J 0 bases short, with 8 bases between. The V gene's germline CDR1 is MNHNS and CDR2 SASEGT. The CDR3 runs 16 residues. In DNA form, the CDR3 reads TGTGCCAGCAGTGAAGCGGGGGGTACAACTAATGAAAAACTGTTTTTT. Translated: CASSEAGGTTNEKLFF.

J is TRBJ1-6 and V is TRBV27, with unresolved D. Trimming took 2 bases from V and 6 from J, leaving 8 bases between them. Germline V gene sequence: CDR1 MNHEY, CDR2 SMNVEV (reference sequence). CDR3 length: 14 amino acids. The CDR3 region is CASSLPARNSPLHF. CDR3 DNA sequence: TGTGCCAGCAGTTTACCAGCGCGTAATTCACCCCTCCACTTT.

V gene TRBV7-6 combines with J gene TRBJ2-6; D could derive from TRBD1 or TRBD2 (5 bases each). The CDR3 loop spans 19 amino acids. The V end lost 0 bases, the J end lost 0 bases, and 15 bases lay between the germline ends. CDR1 is SGHVS and CDR2 is FNYEAQ in the germline V gene. CDR3 in amino acids: CASSLAPQGAFSGANVLTF. The CDR3 DNA reads TGTGCCAGCAGCTTAGCTCCGCAGGGAGCCTTCTCTGGGGCCAACGTCCTGACTTTC.

The chain carries TRBV19 and TRBJ2-7; D possibly corresponds to TRBD1 (5 bases). Trimming stripped 6 bases from V and 2 bases from J, with 11 bases between. Germline-derived CDR1 and CDR2 are LNHDA and SQIVND (reference sequence). This CDR3 spans 13 amino acids. CDR3 amino acids: CASSQGSTYEQYF. In nucleotides, the CDR3 is TGTGCCAGTAGCCAGGGATCAACCTACGAGCAGTACTTC. The variable domain in full, with the rest retrieved from reference TRBV19 and TRBJ2-7, is DGGITQSPKYLFRKEGQNVTLSCEQNLNHDAMYWYRQDPGQGLRLIYYSQIVNDFQKGDIAEGYSVSREKKESFPLTVTSAQKNPTAFYLCASSQGSTYEQYFGPGTRLTVT.

V usage is TRBV28 and J usage is TRBJ2-1, with D hard to call. Looked up from germline, CDR1 is MDHEN and CDR2 is SYDVKM. The CDR3 covers 15 residues. V lost 4 bases and J lost 5, with 15 bases in between. For the CDR3, the DNA is TGTGCCAGCAGTTATCGGGTTACGAGCCACAATGAGCAGTTCTTC. It codes for CASSYRVTSHNEQFF.

The chain has TRBV9 and TRBJ1-2, with D possibly matching TRBD1 (6 bases). V was pared by 0 bases and J by 2 bases, with 11 bases between. The CDR3 consists of 15 residues. The germline V gene encodes CDR1 SGDLS and CDR2 YYNGEE. The CDR3 region has the DNA TGTGCCAGCAGCGTAGAGGGGGATAACAACTATGGCTACACCTTC. Amino acids: CASSVEGDNNYGYTF. The entire variable domain, with the rest obtained from reference TRBV9 and TRBJ1-2, is as follows: DSGVTQTPKHLITATGQRVTLRCSPRSGDLSVYWYQQSLDQGLQFLIQYYNGEERAKGNILERFSAQQFPDLHSELNLSSLELGDSALYFCASSVEGDNNYGYTFGSGTRLTVV.

The chain recombines TRBV7-2 with TRBJ2-7; tentative D call: TRBD2 (5 bases). The CDR3 extends over 14 amino acids. Trimming removed 1 base from V and 3 bases from J, with 10 bases in between. Germline V gene data show CDR1 as SGHTA and CDR2 as FQGNSA. The CDR3 sequence is CASSLGRGLYEQYF. CDR3 nucleotides: TGTGCCAGCAGCTTAGGTCGGGGTCTCTACGAGCAGTACTTC.

The rearrangement joins TRBV29-1 to TRBJ2-7; 8 positions match TRBD1. The CDR3 loop spans 13 amino acids. The junction had 8 bases not matched to a gene; V was cut back by 6 bases and J by 4 bases. The germline gives CDR1 SQVTM, CDR2 ANQGSEA. Here the CDR3 reads CSVAGTGGYEQYF. CDR3 nucleotide sequence: TGCAGCGTGGCGGGAACAGGGGGGTACGAGCAGTACTTC.

DNA of the CDR3: TGTGCCAGCAGCCTGACAGGCCCTTACTATAATTCACCCCTCCACTTT. Translation: CASSLTGPYYNSPLHF. The gene calls are TRBV27 and TRBJ1-6; perhaps TRBD1 as D (6 bases). Trimming pared 6 bases from V and 3 bases from J, leaving 15 bases between. There are 16 residues in the CDR3. Germline V gene lookup returns CDR1 MNHEY and CDR2 SMNVEV (reference sequence).

The chain uses TRBV6-5 and TRBJ1-1; perhaps TRBD1 as D (5 bases). The CDR3 sequence is 13 residues long. With 6 bases removed from V and 6 bases from J, the gap between germline ends came to 14 bases. Germline V CDR1 and CDR2: MNHEY, SVGAGI. The CDR3 here is CASSSGHPPEAFF. The CDR3 coding sequence is TGTGCCAGCAGCTCCGGACACCCCCCTGAAGCTTTCTTT.

V gene TRBV7-8 combines with J gene TRBJ2-5; TRBD1 aligns across 9 bases. This CDR3 has 15 residues. V shed 4 bases, J shed 5 bases, and the junction held 8 bases outside the gene matches. The germline V gene encodes CDR1 SGHVS and CDR2 FQNEAQ. The CDR3 nucleotides read TGTGCCAGCAGCTCAGGACAGGGGACCGTTGAGACCCAGTACTTC. Its protein product is CASSSGQGTVETQYF.

A few counts support this clone. This specimen includes other DNA sequences encoding the same CDR3. The DNA for the CDR3 is TGTGCCAGCAGTTTGGGGATCGGCTACGAGCAGTACTTC. Encoded protein: CASSLGIGYEQYF. The chain uses TRBV28 and TRBJ2-7; no reliable D call. Trimming took off 3 bases at V and 3 bases at J, with 9 bases between the two ends. The CDR3 spans 13 residues. The germline CDR1 and CDR2 sequences are MDHEN and SYDVKM.

The chain joins TRBV29-1 to TRBJ2-1; TRBD2 agrees at 10 bases. Germline V gene data show CDR1 as SQVTM and CDR2 as ANQGSEA. The V segment lost 5 bases and the J segment 4 bases; nucleotides outside the gene matches: 2. CDR3 length: 13 residues. CDR3 nucleotide sequence: TGCAGCGTTAGCGGGGGGGCGTACAATGAGCAGTTCTTC. Protein sequence: CSVSGGAYNEQFF.

J is TRBJ2-3 and V is TRBV5-4, with 10 bases fitting TRBD2. J was trimmed by 5 bases and V by 4 bases; bases with no gene match: 10. The CDR3 has 16 amino acids. Germline V CDR1 and CDR2: SGHNT, YYREEE (reference sequence). CDR3 sequence: CASSIGLAAPVDTQYF. The CDR3 coding sequence is TGTGCCAGCAGCATCGGACTAGCGGCCCCCGTAGATACGCAGTATTTT.

The V and J genes are TRBV27 and TRBJ2-1; TRBD2 matches at 13 bases. Germline CDR1 is MNHEY and CDR2 is SMNVEV (reference sequence). Unmatched junction bases numbered 3, after V lost 5 bases and J lost 8 bases. CDR3 length: 14 residues. CDR3 region: CASSPGLAGDEQFF. CDR3 DNA sequence: TGTGCCAGCAGTCCAGGACTAGCGGGAGATGAGCAGTTCTTC.

The chain couples TRBV6-1 to TRBJ1-5, with D possibly being TRBD1 (5 bases). Germline V gene sequence: CDR1 MNHNS, CDR2 SASEGT. The CDR3 contains 14 residues. V lost 1 base to trimming and J lost 4 bases, with 8 bases between them. The chain's CDR3 is CASSEGGGNQPQHF. CDR3 DNA sequence: TGTGCCAGCAGTGAAGGGGGGGGGAATCAGCCCCAGCATTTT.